This passage covers 8 T cell receptor beta chains from one sample sequenced in a study of siplizumab effects on memory and regulatory T cells. The assay was immunoSEQ multiplex PCR, and TCRdb's table has in-frame clones only and misses some. The sample lists around 95,000 clones, around 93% occurring once. Sequencing used non-Treg CD4+ T cells sorted from blood. Every receptor here comes from a human donor in good health.

The chain couples TRBV10-2 to TRBJ1-3; D is ambiguous. CDR3 length: 15 amino acids. Trimming removed 6 bases from V and 4 bases from J, with 16 bases in between. Germline V gene data show CDR1 as WSHSY and CDR2 as SAAADI. The CDR3 nucleotides read TGCGCCAGCAGCCGGGGTGGGATGGGAGGAAACACCATATATTTT. Translating gives CASSRGGMGGNTIYF.

The rearrangement joins TRBV11-3 to TRBJ2-1; no definite D call. V was trimmed by 6 bases and J by 4 bases, leaving 13 bases between them. CDR1 SGHNT and CDR2 YENEEA come from the germline V gene. CDR3 length: 14 residues. The CDR3 DNA reads TGTGCCAGCAGTCCCCGGTTGGGGTACAATGAGCAGTTCTTC. Protein product: CASSPRLGYNEQFF.

This chain joins TRBV7-6 and TRBJ2-7; D is possibly TRBD1 (5 bases). V dropped 5 bases and J dropped 6 bases, with 17 bases sitting between them. Germline values: CDR1 SGHVS, CDR2 FNYEAQ. The CDR3 has 14 residues. The CDR3 DNA follows: TGTGCCAGCAGCCCAAACGGGCACCAGGGCGAGCAGTACTTC. It encodes CASSPNGHQGEQYF.

J is TRBJ2-3 and V is TRBV5-1, with 7 bases that match TRBD2. Germline loops: CDR1 SGHRS, CDR2 YFSETQ. CDR3 length equals 16 residues. Unmatched junction bases numbered 10, after V lost 6 bases and J lost 0 bases. Here the CDR3 reads CASTQIRGLSTDTQYF. The CDR3, as DNA: TGCGCCAGCACCCAAATCCGGGGACTAAGCACAGATACGCAGTATTTT. Supplemented by reference TRBV5-1 and TRBJ2-3, the full variable domain reads KAGVTQTPRYLIKTRGQQVTLSCSPISGHRSVSWYQQTPGQGLQFLFEYFSETQRNKGNFPGRFSGRQFSNSRSEMNVSTLELGDSALYLCASTQIRGLSTDTQYFGPGTRLTVL.

Note on this clone: Different DNA sequences within this sample yield the same CDR3. The chain has TRBV9 and TRBJ1-1, with D unclear. Germline values: CDR1 SGDLS, CDR2 YYNGEE. Trimming removed 0 bases from V and 1 base from J, with 4 bases in between. This CDR3 spans 13 amino acids. CDR3 sequence: CASSVDGNTEAFF. CDR3 nucleotide sequence: TGTGCCAGCAGCGTAGATGGGAACACTGAAGCTTTCTTT. Full variable domain (outside the CDR3, taken from reference TRBV9 and TRBJ1-1): DSGVTQTPKHLITATGQRVTLRCSPRSGDLSVYWYQQSLDQGLQFLIQYYNGEERAKGNILERFSAQQFPDLHSELNLSSLELGDSALYFCASSVDGNTEAFFGQGTRLTVV.

The rearrangement joins TRBV6-5 to TRBJ2-3; 7 positions match TRBD2. CDR1 MNHEY and CDR2 SVGAGI come from the germline V gene. The CDR3 extends over 14 amino acids. V lost 6 bases to trimming and J lost 2 bases; unmatched junction nucleotides: 5. The CDR3 loop is CASRLTSTTDTQYF. The CDR3 DNA reads as TGTGCCAGCAGACTGACTAGCACCACAGATACGCAGTATTTT.

The genes are TRBV28 and TRBJ2-1; 13 nucleotides agree with TRBD2. The CDR3 has 15 residues. V gave up 10 bases and J gave up 6 bases; unmatched junction bases: 9. Germline V gene lookup returns CDR1 MDHEN and CDR2 SYDVKM. As DNA, the CDR3 is TGTGCCACCGAACTAGCGGGAGGGGAAAGCAATGAGCAGTTCTTC. This translates into CATELAGGESNEQFF.

The rearrangement uses TRBV5-7 and TRBJ2-5, with 15 bases identical to TRBD2. Being an ORF, TRBV5-7 has a function that is uncertain. With V trimmed by 4 bases and J by 4 bases, 2 bases remained unmatched. This CDR3 contains 15 residues. Written as DNA, the CDR3 is TGTGCCAGCAGCCCGGGACTAGCGGGAGGAGAGACCCAGTACTTC. Translated: CASSPGLAGGETQYF.